These 5 T cell receptor beta chains came from one sample sequenced in a study of CD8 T cells in ankylosing spondylitis (dated 2017 in TCRdb). The method was 5' RACE. Sequencing was carried out with an Illumina HiSeq 2500. TCRdb applied fastp at Q25 and MiXCR to the public reads, then kept only in-frame beta chains. One record per CDR3 amino acid sequence lists the most common genes and DNA. Across this sample there are around 300,000 distinct CDR3 sequences, with around 21% seen only once. The ten largest make up 3.5% of the sample. The sample taken for sequencing was blood, either unsorted or a sorted T cell fraction (not recorded which). These receptors all come from a female donor with ankylosing spondylitis or in good health (not recorded which).

This clonotype was detected only a few times. The rearrangement uses TRBV20-1 and TRBJ2-3; TRBD2 aligns across 13 bases. The CDR3 has 15 amino acids. Trimming took 5 bases from V and 1 from J; bases not matched to a gene: 3. Germline V gene data show CDR1 as DFQATT and CDR2 as SNEGSKA (reference sequence). For the CDR3, the DNA is TGCAGTGCTCACACTAGCGGGAGGGGCACAGATACGCAGTATTTT. It encodes CSAHTSGRGTDTQYF.

This chain connects TRBV2 to TRBJ1-5; D not certain. The CDR3 sequence is 13 residues long. The germline CDR1 and CDR2 sequences are SNHLY and FYNNEI. V was shortened by 3 bases and J by 7 bases, with 10 bases between the two germline ends. CDR3 in amino acids: CASSERRLQPQHF. CDR3 coding DNA: TGTGCCAGCAGTGAGCGCAGACTACAGCCCCAGCATTTT.

The rearrangement links TRBV29-1 to TRBJ2-2; D tentatively fits TRBD1 or TRBD2 (6 bases each). V lost 4 bases and J 4 bases, leaving 16 bases between the germline ends. The germline V gene has CDR1 SQVTM and CDR2 ANQGSEA. The CDR3 has 15 residues. The CDR3 loop is CSVATSGATTGELFF. Written as DNA, the CDR3 is TGCAGCGTTGCAACGTCGGGGGCCACCACCGGGGAGCTGTTTTTT.

V gene TRBV7-2 combines with J gene TRBJ2-1, with no clear D. V gave up 0 bases and J gave up 2 bases, with 8 bases separating them. From germline, CDR1 is SGHTA and CDR2 FQGNSA. The CDR3 is made up of 15 amino acids. The CDR3 DNA follows: TGTGCCAGCAGCTTAGCGCCTCGTCCCTACAATGAGCAGTTCTTC. Protein: CASSLAPRPYNEQFF.

The chain employs TRBV5-1 and TRBJ2-2; 8 bases are a match to TRBD1. The J segment lost 1 base and the V segment lost 0 bases, leaving 2 bases of the junction unmatched. CDR1 SGHRS and CDR2 YFSETQ come from the germline V gene. The length of the CDR3 is 16 residues. The CDR3 DNA follows: TGCGCCAGCAGCTTGGAACAGGGGGGGAACACCGGGGAGCTGTTTTTT. Amino acid sequence: CASSLEQGGNTGELFF. Supplemented by reference TRBV5-1 and TRBJ2-2, the full variable domain reads KAGVTQTPRYLIKTRGQQVTLSCSPISGHRSVSWYQQTPGQGLQFLFEYFSETQRNKGNFPGRFSGRQFSNSRSEMNVSTLELGDSALYLCASSLEQGGNTGELFFGEGSRLTVL.